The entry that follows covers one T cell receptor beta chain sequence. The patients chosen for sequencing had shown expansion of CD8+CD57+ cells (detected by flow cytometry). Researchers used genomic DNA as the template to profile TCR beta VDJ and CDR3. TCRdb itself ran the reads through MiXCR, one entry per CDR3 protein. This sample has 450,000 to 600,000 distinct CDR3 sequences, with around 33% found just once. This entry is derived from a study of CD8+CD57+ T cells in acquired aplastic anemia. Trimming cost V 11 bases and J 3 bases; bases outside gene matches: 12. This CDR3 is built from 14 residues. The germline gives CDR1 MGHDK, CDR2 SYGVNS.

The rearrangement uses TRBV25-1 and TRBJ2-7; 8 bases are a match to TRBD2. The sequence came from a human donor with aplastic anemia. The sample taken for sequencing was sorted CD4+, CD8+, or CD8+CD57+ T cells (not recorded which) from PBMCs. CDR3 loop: CARRGGLAGYEQYF. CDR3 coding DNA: TGTGCCCGAAGGGGAGGACTAGCCGGCTACGAGCAGTACTTC.